Included here is one T cell receptor beta chain sequence, with context. This sample is part of a study of blood T cell repertoires in COVID-19. At the level of the study: Material from acute and convalescent COVID-19 was sourced from the United States, Italy and Spain. T cells, B-cell-depleted T cells, or PBMCs supplied cDNA or gDNA.

Authors' processing steps: Reference gene primers were amplified, and this amplification served to estimate nucleated cell counts. The table came from immunoSEQ multiplex PCR; TCRdb's copy has only in-frame clones and leaves some out. V, J and clone size are taken as reported in that table, and D and trimming were inferred from the DNA itself. The sample shows roughly 53,000 clones, roughly 79% of them seen only once. This sequence was found in a human donor in a cohort sampled during active COVID-19. The sequenced sample was peripheral blood.

In DNA, the CDR3 is TGTGCCAGCAGCCCGCTAAGGAGGACTGAAGCTTTCTTT. Its protein product is CASSPLRRTEAFF. The rearrangement joins TRBV11-2 to TRBJ1-1; D not resolved. Trimming shortened V by 5 bases and J by 5 bases, and 12 bases separated the two germline ends. The germline CDR1 and CDR2 sequences are SGHAT and FQNNGV. The CDR3 runs 13 residues.